The clone carrying this TCR beta chain was seen many times. These data are taken from a study of blood T cell repertoires in COVID-19. Sequencing was performed with immunoSEQ multiplex PCR; in TCRdb, only in-frame clones are kept and a portion is missing. The sample holds some 150,000 clones; approximately 84% are singletons and the top ten take under 5.5%. Sample: peripheral blood. This clonotype originated in a human donor in a cohort sampled during active COVID-19.

The CDR3: CASSPGADTNYGYTF. The CDR3, as DNA: TGTGCCAGCTCACCAGGGGCCGATACTAACTATGGCTACACCTTC. The chain joins TRBV18 to TRBJ1-2, with a tentative D call TRBD1 (5 bases). Between the trimmed V and J ends, which lost 2 bases and 0 bases, there was a span of 10 bases. The CDR3 contains 15 residues. Germline assignment: CDR1 KGHSH and CDR2 LQKENI.